The 4 T cell receptor beta chains below were found in one sample sequenced in a study of cytomegalovirus exposure and HLA in healthy donors. PCR was performed using 60 Vbeta and 13 Jbeta primers. The method was immunoSEQ multiplex PCR; TCRdb's version includes in-frame clones alone and lacks a portion of them. Of 100,000 to 150,000 clones listed, roughly a tenth are singletons. Specimen: PBMCs. All receptors derive from a young woman in good health and CMV-seropositive.

A few counts support this clone. The chain uses TRBV6-1 and TRBJ2-6, with a tentative D call TRBD1 (6 bases). Germline CDR1 and CDR2: MNHNS and SASEGT. The CDR3 is made up of 15 amino acids. V lost 5 bases, J lost 4 bases, and 12 bases lay in between. CDR3 in DNA: TGTGCCAGCAGTCCGACAGGTCCCGGGGCCAACGTCCTGACTTTC. Residues: CASSPTGPGANVLTF.

The V and J genes are TRBV7-3 and TRBJ1-1, with 8 bases matching TRBD1. The V segment lost 5 bases and the J segment 2 bases; nucleotides outside the gene matches: 4. The germline V gene encodes CDR1 SGHTA and CDR2 FQGTGA. This CDR3 contains 14 residues. The CDR3 loop is CASSEGTGNTEAFF. The CDR3 coding sequence is TGTGCCAGCAGCGAAGGGACAGGAAACACTGAAGCTTTCTTT.

The rearrangement links TRBV6-5 to TRBJ1-2, with TRBD1 matching 7 bases. CDR1 MNHEY and CDR2 SVGAGI come from the germline V gene. This CDR3 region has 12 residues. The ends lost 6 bases at V and 3 bases at J; junction bases unmatched: 1. In nucleotides, the CDR3 is TGTGCCAGCAGGGGGACAGACTATGGCTACACCTTC. Translation gives CASRGTDYGYTF.

This clone was counted between two and nine times. Other DNA sequences in this specimen translate into the identical CDR3. V usage is TRBV6-5 and J usage is TRBJ1-2; D may be TRBD1 (5 bases). The germline CDR1 and CDR2 sequences are MNHEY and SVGAGI. This CDR3 has 14 residues. The ends were cut back, 0 bases at V and 3 bases at J, with 8 bases in the middle. CDR3 sequence reads: CASSYSSRDYGYTF. In DNA form, the CDR3 reads TGTGCCAGCAGTTACTCGTCCAGGGACTATGGCTACACCTTC.